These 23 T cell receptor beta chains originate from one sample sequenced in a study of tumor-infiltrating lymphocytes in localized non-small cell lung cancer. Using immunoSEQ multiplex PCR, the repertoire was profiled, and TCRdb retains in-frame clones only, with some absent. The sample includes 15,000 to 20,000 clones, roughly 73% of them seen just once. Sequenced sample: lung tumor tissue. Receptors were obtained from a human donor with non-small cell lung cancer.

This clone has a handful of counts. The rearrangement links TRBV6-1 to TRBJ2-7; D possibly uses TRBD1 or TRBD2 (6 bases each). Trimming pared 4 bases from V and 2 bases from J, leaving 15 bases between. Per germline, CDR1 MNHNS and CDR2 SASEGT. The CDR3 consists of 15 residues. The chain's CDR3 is CASSGGEDSTYEQYF. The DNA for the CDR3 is TGTGCCAGCAGTGGTGGGGAGGACAGCACCTACGAGCAGTACTTC.

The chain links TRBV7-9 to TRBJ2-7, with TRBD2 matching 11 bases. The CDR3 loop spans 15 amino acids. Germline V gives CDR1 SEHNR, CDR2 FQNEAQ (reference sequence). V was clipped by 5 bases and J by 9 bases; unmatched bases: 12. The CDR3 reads CASSPGLAGGFGQYF. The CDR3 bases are TGTGCCAGCAGCCCAGGTCTAGCGGGGGGTTTCGGGCAGTACTTC. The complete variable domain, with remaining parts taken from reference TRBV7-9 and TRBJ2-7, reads DTGVSQNPRHKITKRGQNVTFRCDPISEHNRLYWYRQTLGQGPEFLTYFQNEAQLEKSRLLSDRFSAERPKGSFSTLEIQRTEQGDSAMYLCASSPGLAGGFGQYFGPGTRLTVT.

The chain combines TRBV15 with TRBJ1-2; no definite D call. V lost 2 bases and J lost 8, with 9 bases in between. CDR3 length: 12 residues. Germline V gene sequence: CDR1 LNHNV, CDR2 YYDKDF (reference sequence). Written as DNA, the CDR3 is TGTGCCACCAGCAGATCCGGGAACGGCTACACCTTC. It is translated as CATSRSGNGYTF.

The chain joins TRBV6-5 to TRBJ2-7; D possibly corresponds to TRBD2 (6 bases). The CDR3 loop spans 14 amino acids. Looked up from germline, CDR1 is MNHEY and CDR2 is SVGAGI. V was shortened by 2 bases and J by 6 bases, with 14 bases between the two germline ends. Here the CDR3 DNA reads TGTGCCAGCAGTTACCGGGGTGGAGGGGCCGAGCAGTACTTC. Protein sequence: CASSYRGGGAEQYF.

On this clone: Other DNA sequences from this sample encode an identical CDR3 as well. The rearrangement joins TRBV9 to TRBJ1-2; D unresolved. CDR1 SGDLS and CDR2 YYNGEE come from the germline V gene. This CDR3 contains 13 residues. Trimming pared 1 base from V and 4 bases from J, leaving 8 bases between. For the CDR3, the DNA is TGTGCCAGCAGCGTAACCGACGGCTATGGCTACACCTTC. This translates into CASSVTDGYGYTF.

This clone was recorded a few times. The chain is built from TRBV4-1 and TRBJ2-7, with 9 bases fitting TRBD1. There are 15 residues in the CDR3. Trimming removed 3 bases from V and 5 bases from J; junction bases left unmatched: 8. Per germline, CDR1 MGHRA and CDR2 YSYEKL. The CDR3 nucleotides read TGCGCCAGCAGCCAGGCGGGACAGGGCGAGCACGAGCAGTACTTC. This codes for CASSQAGQGEHEQYF.

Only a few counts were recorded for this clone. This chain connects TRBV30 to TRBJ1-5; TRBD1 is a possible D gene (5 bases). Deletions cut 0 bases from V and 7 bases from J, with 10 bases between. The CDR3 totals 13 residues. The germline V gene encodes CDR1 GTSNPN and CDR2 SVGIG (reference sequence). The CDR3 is CAWSVRKGQPQHF. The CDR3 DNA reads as TGTGCCTGGAGTGTACGAAAGGGGCAGCCCCAGCATTTT.

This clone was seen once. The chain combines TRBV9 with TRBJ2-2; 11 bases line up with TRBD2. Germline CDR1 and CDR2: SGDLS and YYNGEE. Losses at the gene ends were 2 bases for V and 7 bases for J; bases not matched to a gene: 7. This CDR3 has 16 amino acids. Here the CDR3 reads CASSVSGGAGVGELFF. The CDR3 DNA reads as TGTGCCAGCAGCGTTAGCGGGGGGGCCGGTGTCGGGGAGCTGTTTTTT.

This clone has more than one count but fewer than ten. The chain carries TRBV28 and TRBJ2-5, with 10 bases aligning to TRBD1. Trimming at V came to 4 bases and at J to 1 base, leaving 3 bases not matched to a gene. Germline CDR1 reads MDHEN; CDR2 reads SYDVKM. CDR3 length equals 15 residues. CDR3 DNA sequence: TGTGCCAGCAGTTACGGACAGGGGGGCCAAGAGACCCAGTACTTC. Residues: CASSYGQGGQETQYF.

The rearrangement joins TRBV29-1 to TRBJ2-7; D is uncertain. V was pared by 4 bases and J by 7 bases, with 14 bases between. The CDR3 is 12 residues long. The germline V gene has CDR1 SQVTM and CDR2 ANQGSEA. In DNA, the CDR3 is TGCAGCGTTGCATCAGAGCTGAGGGAGCAGTACTTC. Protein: CSVASELREQYF.

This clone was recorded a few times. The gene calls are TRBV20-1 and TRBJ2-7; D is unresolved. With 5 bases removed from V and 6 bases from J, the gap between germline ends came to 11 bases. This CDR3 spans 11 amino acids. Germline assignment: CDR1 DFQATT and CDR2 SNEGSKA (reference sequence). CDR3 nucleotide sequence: TGCAGTGCTCCCGTCCAGACCGAGCAGTACTTC. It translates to CSAPVQTEQYF.

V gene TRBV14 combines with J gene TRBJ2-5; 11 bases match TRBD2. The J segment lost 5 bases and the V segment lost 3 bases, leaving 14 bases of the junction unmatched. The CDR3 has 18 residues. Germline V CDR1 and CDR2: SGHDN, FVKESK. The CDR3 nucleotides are TGTGCCAGCAGCCAGGAGACGGTACTAGCGGGAGACCTGGAGACCCAGTACTTC. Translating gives CASSQETVLAGDLETQYF.

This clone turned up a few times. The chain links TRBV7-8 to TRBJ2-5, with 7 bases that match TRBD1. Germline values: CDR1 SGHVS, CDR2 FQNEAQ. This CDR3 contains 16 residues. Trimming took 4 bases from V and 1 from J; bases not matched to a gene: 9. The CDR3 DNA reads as TGTGCCAGCAGCTATCTATGGACAGGCCCCCAAGAGACCCAGTACTTC. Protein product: CASSYLWTGPQETQYF.

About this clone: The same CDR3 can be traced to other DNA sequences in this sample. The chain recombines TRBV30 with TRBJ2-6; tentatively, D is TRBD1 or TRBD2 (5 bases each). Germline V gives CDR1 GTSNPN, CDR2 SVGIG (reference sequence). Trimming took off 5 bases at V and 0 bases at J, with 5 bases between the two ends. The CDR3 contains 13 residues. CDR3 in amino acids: CAWGTSGANVLTF. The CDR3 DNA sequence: TGTGCCTGGGGGACCTCTGGGGCCAACGTCCTGACTTTC.

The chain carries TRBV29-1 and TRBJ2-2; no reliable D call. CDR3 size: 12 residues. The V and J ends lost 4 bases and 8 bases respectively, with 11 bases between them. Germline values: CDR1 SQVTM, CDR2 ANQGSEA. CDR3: CSVGVFRGELFF. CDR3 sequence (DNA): TGCAGCGTTGGGGTCTTCAGGGGGGAGCTGTTTTTT.

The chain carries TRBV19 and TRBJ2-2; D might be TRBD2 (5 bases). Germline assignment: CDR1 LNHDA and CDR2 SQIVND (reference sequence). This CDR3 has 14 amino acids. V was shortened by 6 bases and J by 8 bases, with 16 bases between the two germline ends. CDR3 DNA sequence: TGTGCCAGTAGGAGGACTGGCGTAACGGGGGAGCTGTTTTTT. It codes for CASRRTGVTGELFF.

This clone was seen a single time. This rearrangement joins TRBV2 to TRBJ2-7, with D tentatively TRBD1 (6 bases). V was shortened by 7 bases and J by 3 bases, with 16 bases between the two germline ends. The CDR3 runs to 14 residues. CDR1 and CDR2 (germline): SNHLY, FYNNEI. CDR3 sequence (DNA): TGTGCCAGCATTTTAAATCCGGGACACTACGAGCAGTACTTC. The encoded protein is CASILNPGHYEQYF.

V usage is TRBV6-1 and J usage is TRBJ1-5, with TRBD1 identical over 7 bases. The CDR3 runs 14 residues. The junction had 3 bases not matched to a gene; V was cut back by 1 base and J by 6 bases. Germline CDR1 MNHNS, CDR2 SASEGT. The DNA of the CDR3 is TGTGCCAGCAGTGAAGGCGGGACAGTTCAGCCCCAGCATTTT. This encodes CASSEGGTVQPQHF.

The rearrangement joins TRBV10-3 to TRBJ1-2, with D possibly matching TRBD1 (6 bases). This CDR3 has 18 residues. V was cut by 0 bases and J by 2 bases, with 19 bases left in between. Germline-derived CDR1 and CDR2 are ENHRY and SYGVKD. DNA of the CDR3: TGTGCCATCAGTGAGTCCGGGACAATGACAGCCGCCAACTATGGCTACACCTTC. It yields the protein CAISESGTMTAANYGYTF.

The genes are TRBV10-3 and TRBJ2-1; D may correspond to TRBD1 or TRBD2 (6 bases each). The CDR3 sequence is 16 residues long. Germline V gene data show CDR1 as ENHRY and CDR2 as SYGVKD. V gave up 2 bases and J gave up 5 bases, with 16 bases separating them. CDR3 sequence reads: CAISEPGAPRDNEQFF. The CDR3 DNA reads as TGTGCCATCAGTGAGCCGGGGGCTCCTAGGGACAATGAGCAGTTCTTC.

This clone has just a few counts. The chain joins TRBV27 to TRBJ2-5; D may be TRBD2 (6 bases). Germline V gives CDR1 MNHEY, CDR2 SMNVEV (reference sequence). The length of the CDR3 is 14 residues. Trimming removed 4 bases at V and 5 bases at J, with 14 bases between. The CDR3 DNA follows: TGTGCCAGCAGTTCTGTGGGGGGTTCGGAGACCCAGTACTTC. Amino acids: CASSSVGGSETQYF.

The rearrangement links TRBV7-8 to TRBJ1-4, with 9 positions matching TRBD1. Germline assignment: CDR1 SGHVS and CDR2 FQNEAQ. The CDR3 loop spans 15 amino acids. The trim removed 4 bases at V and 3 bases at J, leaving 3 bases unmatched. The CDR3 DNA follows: TGTGCCAGCAGCTCTGGACAGGGGCCTAATGAAAAACTGTTTTTT. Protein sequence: CASSSGQGPNEKLFF.

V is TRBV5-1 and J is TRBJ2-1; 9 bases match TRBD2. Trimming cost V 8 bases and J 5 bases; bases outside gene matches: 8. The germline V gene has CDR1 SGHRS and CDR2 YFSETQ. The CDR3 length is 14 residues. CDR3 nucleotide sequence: TGCGCCAGTCACAGGGCGGGAGGGGACAATGAGCAGTTCTTC. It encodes CASHRAGGDNEQFF.